The 8 T cell receptor beta chains reported below all come from one sample, sequenced in a study of blood T cell repertoires in COVID-19 (dated by TCRdb to 2019 to 2021). Library preparation used the immunoSEQ multiplex PCR assay. TCRdb's version of the immuneACCESS table is confined to in-frame rearrangements and falls short of the full clone set. An unresolved V gene accounts for under half of the shortfall where checked; the remainder is of unknown origin. The sample contains 200,000 to 250,000 clones, nearly 85% of them found a single time. 1.3% of the sample is held by the ten biggest clonotypes. The specimen was peripheral blood. These receptors all come from a woman aged 25 to 39 with COVID-19, enrolled during active disease.

The V call is TRBV9, the J call TRBJ1-6, with no clear D. In germline, CDR1 is SGDLS, CDR2 YYNGEE. The CDR3 extends over 15 amino acids. Trimming stripped 1 base from V and 8 bases from J, with 13 bases between. CDR3 bases: TGTGCCAGCAGCGTACAGGATAGTAAGGATTCACCCCTCCACTTT. Amino acid sequence: CASSVQDSKDSPLHF.

This clone was detected a few times. The chain links TRBV19 to TRBJ2-7; 10 positions match TRBD1. CDR3 length: 14 residues. The germline V gene has CDR1 LNHDA and CDR2 SQIVND (reference sequence). After removal of 3 bases from V and 6 bases from J, the junction contained 5 bases not matched to a gene. Here the CDR3 reads CASSIGTGDFEQYF. Here the CDR3 DNA reads TGTGCCAGTAGTATTGGGACAGGGGACTTCGAGCAGTACTTC.

The rearrangement links TRBV7-2 to TRBJ1-2, with TRBD1 matching 7 bases. The germline V gene encodes CDR1 SGHTA and CDR2 FQGNSA. This CDR3 region has 13 residues. After removal of 1 base from V and 5 bases from J, the junction contained 1 base not matched to a gene. CDR3 in amino acids: CASSLGQGYGYTF. Written as DNA, the CDR3 is TGTGCCAGCAGCTTAGGACAGGGATATGGCTACACCTTC.

The genes are TRBV11-2 and TRBJ2-7; 8 nucleotides align to TRBD1. V gave up 0 bases and J gave up 3 bases; unmatched junction bases: 4. This CDR3 spans 15 amino acids. CDR1 and CDR2 from the germline V gene are SGHAT and FQNNGV. CDR3 amino acids: CASSLETGVNYEQYF. The CDR3 region has the DNA TGTGCCAGCAGCTTAGAGACAGGGGTTAACTACGAGCAGTACTTC.

The V gene is TRBV3-1 (or the pseudogene TRBV3-2), the J gene TRBJ2-1, with 8 bases lining up with TRBD2. The CDR3 runs to 15 residues. The germline gives CDR1 LGHDT, CDR2 YNNKEL (reference sequence). J was trimmed by 0 bases and V by 4 bases; bases with no gene match: 2. CDR3: CASSLTSDSYNEQFF. CDR3 DNA: TGTGCCAGCAGCCTGACTAGCGACTCCTACAATGAGCAGTTCTTC.

This clone was recorded only once. The chain carries TRBV10-3 and TRBJ1-5, with 9 nucleotides matching TRBD1. Germline V gene sequence: CDR1 ENHRY, CDR2 SYGVKD. V gave up 4 bases and J gave up 6 bases; unmatched junction bases: 4. The CDR3 has 14 amino acids. Here the CDR3 reads CAISAGDRAQPQHF. CDR3 sequence (DNA): TGTGCCATCAGTGCAGGGGACAGGGCTCAGCCCCAGCATTTT.

The CDR3 reads CASSSQGINYGYTF. The CDR3 coding sequence is TGTGCCAGCAGTTCACAGGGTATAAACTATGGCTACACCTTC. The V call is TRBV27, the J call TRBJ1-2; D is possibly TRBD1 (6 bases). The CDR3 runs to 14 residues. Trimming took 4 bases from V and 2 from J, leaving 11 bases between them. The germline gives CDR1 MNHEY, CDR2 SMNVEV (reference sequence).

The chain joins TRBV11-2 to TRBJ1-2, with TRBD1 as a possible D gene (6 bases). The CDR3 totals 14 residues. The V end was cut by 4 bases, the J end by 4 bases, with 13 bases between. Germline lookup yields CDR1 SGHAT and CDR2 FQNNGV. The chain's CDR3 is CASSWPDRSYGYTF. In nucleotides, the CDR3 is TGTGCCAGCAGCTGGCCCGACAGGTCCTATGGCTACACCTTC.